These 8 T cell receptor beta chains share one sample of origin, sequenced in a study of OX40 agonist ivuxolimab in advanced cancers. Only in-frame clones appear in the TCRdb table, and some are missing; sequencing was by immunoSEQ multiplex PCR. This table has roughly 80,000 clones, roughly 91% appearing once. The sequencing used CD4+ or CD8+ T cells sorted from blood, collected in a trial of the OX40 agonist ivuxolimab. These receptors came from an adult with an advanced solid tumor such as melanoma, head and neck, liver or kidney cancer.

This clone was seen a handful of times. This rearrangement joins TRBV2 to TRBJ2-5; 7 bases align to TRBD1. The CDR3 contains 20 residues. Trimming took 2 bases from V and 1 from J; bases not matched to a gene: 19. In germline, CDR1 is SNHLY, CDR2 FYNNEI. CDR3 nucleotide sequence: TGTGCCAGCAGTGAATTTCCAACCGTGAGGCCCCGGGACAGCCAAGAGACCCAGTACTTC. Translated: CASSEFPTVRPRDSQETQYF.

Only a few counts were recorded for this clone. The rearrangement uses TRBV6-1 and TRBJ1-3; 8 bases map to TRBD1. CDR3 size: 13 residues. Germline V gene lookup returns CDR1 MNHNS and CDR2 SASEGT. J gave up 6 bases and V 4 bases, and 2 bases lay outside the gene matches. For the CDR3, the DNA is TGTGCCAGCAGTGGGACAGGGATAAACACCATATATTTT. Its translation is CASSGTGINTIYF.

The genes are TRBV6-1 and TRBJ2-5; possibly TRBD1 for D (6 bases). With the DNA end fitting TRBJ2-7 better, the J assignment may be wrong. This CDR3 region has 14 residues. CDR1 is MNHNS, CDR2 SASEGT, per germline. The DNA for the CDR3 is TGTGCCAGCAGTGCAGGACAGAGACTATACGAGCAGTACTTC. Translating gives CASSAGQRLYEQYF.

V and J are TRBV11-1 and TRBJ2-7; D could derive from TRBD1 or TRBD2 (6 bases each). V lost 0 bases and J 2 bases, leaving 23 bases between the germline ends. Germline CDR1 and CDR2: SGHAT and FQDESV (reference sequence). The CDR3 consists of 19 residues. The CDR3 sequence: CASSLAGSTGVRGTYEQYF. CDR3 in DNA: TGTGCCAGCAGCTTAGCCGGGTCAACGGGAGTAAGGGGGACCTACGAGCAGTACTTC.

The V call is TRBV9, the J call TRBJ1-3; no reliable D call. The CDR3 extends over 14 amino acids. V lost 0 bases and J lost 4, with 8 bases in between. Germline loops: CDR1 SGDLS, CDR2 YYNGEE. Here the CDR3 DNA reads TGTGCCAGCAGCGTAGAATCAGGAGGAAACACCATATATTTT. Its translation is CASSVESGGNTIYF.

The rearrangement uses TRBV4-3 and TRBJ1-2; D is perhaps TRBD1 (6 bases). The CDR3 is made up of 16 amino acids. Germline CDR1 and CDR2: LGHNA and YSLEER. Trimming cost V 0 bases and J 4 bases, with 15 bases left between them. In nucleotides, the CDR3 is TGCGCCAGCAGCCAAGAGGGGGCCCGCGCTCTCTATGGCTACACCTTC. This codes for CASSQEGARALYGYTF.

The chain employs TRBV7-9 and TRBJ1-5; no reliable D call. Per the germline V gene, CDR1 is SEHNR and CDR2 is FQNEAQ (reference sequence). The CDR3 covers 14 residues. With 0 bases removed from V and 1 base from J, the gap between germline ends came to 4 bases. As DNA, the CDR3 is TGTGCCAGCAGCTTAGCGGGGAGCAATCAGCCCCAGCATTTT. Protein product: CASSLAGSNQPQHF.

The J gene is TRBJ2-1, the V gene TRBV6-1; TRBD2 agrees at 9 bases. Trimming removed 2 bases from V and 0 bases from J; junction bases left unmatched: 11. Germline CDR1 MNHNS, CDR2 SASEGT. The CDR3 covers 19 residues. CDR3 nucleotide sequence: TGTGCCAGCAGTGAATGGGATAGCGGGAGTGCAGGCTCCTACAATGAGCAGTTCTTC. Translation: CASSEWDSGSAGSYNEQFF.